This passage covers 21 T cell receptor beta chains from one sample sequenced in a study of CD8 T cells in ankylosing spondylitis. TCRdb passed the 5' RACE reads through MiXCR, listing each CDR3 protein once. Here the sample spans under 200,000 distinct CDR3 sequences, over 10% being singletons. Input material: blood, either unsorted or a sorted T cell fraction (not recorded which). The receptor set was obtained from a female donor with ankylosing spondylitis or in good health (not recorded which).

This clonotype has ten or more counts. The chain carries TRBV19 and TRBJ2-1, with D maybe TRBD1 (6 bases). Germline-derived CDR1 and CDR2 are LNHDA and SQIVND (reference sequence). The CDR3 covers 14 residues. The germline V and J ends were trimmed by 4 bases and 5 bases, with 12 bases remaining between them. CDR3 residues: CASSRSGVNNEQFF. CDR3 nucleotides: TGTGCCAGTAGTAGGTCAGGGGTTAACAATGAGCAGTTCTTC.

On this clonotype itself: This CDR3 is missing its conserved last phenylalanine or tryptophan, likely due to a read error. This sequence joins TRBV9 and TRBJ2-1; 7 bases fit TRBD2. CDR1 is SGDLS and CDR2 is YYNGEE in the germline V gene. V lost 2 bases to trimming and J lost 5 bases; unmatched junction nucleotides: 1. This CDR3 region has 13 residues. CDR3 bases: TGTGCCAGCAGCGTGGGACTAAACAATGAGCAGTTCTAC. Protein sequence: CASSVGLNNEQFY.

As for this clonotype: A read error may explain this, as a much larger clone is one base away. J is TRBJ1-1 and V is TRBV7-2; the D gene is possibly TRBD1 (6 bases). CDR1 and CDR2 from the germline V gene are SGHTA and FQGNSA. The length of the CDR3 is 15 residues. Trimming removed 5 bases at V and 2 bases at J, with 15 bases between. This chain's CDR3 is CASSVQGSINTEAFF. CDR3 bases: TGTGCCAGCAGCGTACAGGGAAGCATAAACACTGAAGCTTTCTTT. The full variable domain, in which reference TRBV7-2 and TRBJ1-1 provide the parts outside the CDR3, is GAGVSQSPSNKVTEKGKDVELRCDPISGHTALYWYRQSLGQGLEFLIYFQGNSAPDKSGLPSDRFSAERTGGSVSTLTIQRTQQEDSAVYLCASSVQGSINTEAFFGQGTRLTVV.

At least ten counts were recorded for this clonotype. The chain has TRBV29-1 and TRBJ2-2; 11 nucleotides line up with TRBD1. Germline-derived CDR1 and CDR2 are SQVTM and ANQGSEA. CDR3 length: 14 residues. V lost 5 bases, J lost 4 bases, and 3 bases stayed unmatched. The CDR3 protein is CSVSGTGGTGELFF. CDR3 coding DNA: TGCAGCGTTTCAGGGACAGGGGGCACCGGGGAGCTGTTTTTT.

The J gene is TRBJ1-5, the V gene TRBV5-1, with D tentatively TRBD1 (5 bases). The V gene's germline CDR1 is SGHRS and CDR2 YFSETQ. V was cut by 0 bases and J by 4 bases, with 17 bases left in between. CDR3 length: 17 residues. CDR3 sequence reads: CASSLGDSAGRNQPQHF. CDR3 sequence (DNA): TGCGCCAGCAGCTTGGGGGATTCGGCAGGGCGAAATCAGCCCCAGCATTTT.

This clonotype was counted ten times or more. The genes are TRBV18 and TRBJ1-5; TRBD1 is a possible D gene (5 bases). CDR1 and CDR2 (germline): KGHSH, LQKENI. The ends were cut back, 2 bases at V and 3 bases at J, with 20 bases in the middle. The CDR3 is made up of 18 amino acids. The CDR3 loop reads CASSPGPSGPGINQPQHF. The DNA for the CDR3 is TGTGCCAGCTCACCAGGTCCGTCAGGGCCGGGGATCAATCAGCCCCAGCATTTT.

This clonotype was seen ten or more times. The V gene is TRBV7-2, the J gene TRBJ1-2, with a weak D call TRBD1 (5 bases). Germline V gene sequence: CDR1 SGHTA, CDR2 FQGNSA. This CDR3 contains 13 residues. V gave up 2 bases and J gave up 6 bases, with 10 bases separating them. This CDR3 is CASSLRDRDGYTF. As DNA, the CDR3 is TGTGCCAGCAGCTTAAGGGACCGGGATGGCTACACCTTC.

This clonotype was seen many times. The genes are TRBV27 and TRBJ2-7; the D gene is possibly TRBD2 (5 bases). The V end lost 6 bases, the J end lost 7 bases, and 10 bases lay between the germline ends. The CDR3 is 11 amino acids. Germline CDR1 MNHEY, CDR2 SMNVEV (reference sequence). In DNA, the CDR3 is TGTGCCAGCAGCACTGGGAGTGAGCAGTACTTC. It codes for CASSTGSEQYF.

J is TRBJ1-5 and V is TRBV15; tentative D call: TRBD1 (6 bases). CDR3 length equals 16 residues. Deletions cut 0 bases from V and 6 bases from J, with 15 bases between. CDR1 is LNHNV and CDR2 is YYDKDF in the germline V gene (reference sequence). The CDR3 reads CATSRDGGGALQPQHF. CDR3 DNA sequence: TGTGCCACCAGCAGAGATGGAGGGGGAGCCCTTCAGCCCCAGCATTTT.

This clonotype was recorded many times. The chain recombines TRBV12-3 or TRBV12-4 with TRBJ2-5; tentative D call: TRBD1 (6 bases). Deletions cut 8 bases from V and 11 bases from J, with 18 bases between. This CDR3 region has 12 residues. For the CDR3, the DNA is TGTGCCAGCTCGAAACTCAGGGGACGGCAGTACTTC. This encodes CASSKLRGRQYF.

This clonotype was found many times. The gene calls are TRBV10-2 and TRBJ2-7; D is unresolved. Trimming shortened V by 10 bases and J by 0 bases, and 16 bases separated the two germline ends. The CDR3 contains 14 residues. Germline V gene sequence: CDR1 WSHSY, CDR2 SAAADI. The CDR3 bases are TGCGCCACCGTAGAGTTAACAGTCTCCTACGAGCAGTACTTC. This gives the protein CATVELTVSYEQYF.

This clonotype was counted ten times or more. The limits of the CDR3 on the DNA are not certain, so only TCRdb's listed CDR3 is given. The V gene is TRBV21-1, the J gene TRBJ2-1; the D call of TRBD2 is as the table states it, not checked on the DNA. TRBV21-1 is recorded as a pseudogene. Counting both end residues, the CDR3 totals 17 amino acids. The CDR3 here is CASNVRFGAGTYNEQFF.

This clonotype was picked up many times. The chain links TRBV4-2 to TRBJ1-4; D gene uncertain. Per the germline V gene, CDR1 is LGHNA and CDR2 is YNFKEQ. CDR3 size: 15 residues. Deletions cut 1 base from V and 4 bases from J, with 10 bases between. CDR3 DNA: TGTGCCAGCAGCCAAGCTGAAAGTTTTAATGAAAAACTGTTTTTT. This translates into CASSQAESFNEKLFF.

At least ten counts were recorded for this clonotype. This sequence joins TRBV3-1 and TRBJ2-1; 8 positions agree with TRBD2. Germline trimming cut 1 base from V and 6 bases from J; bases unmatched to any gene: 8. Germline V gives CDR1 LGHDT, CDR2 YNNKEL (reference sequence). The CDR3 is made up of 16 amino acids. This CDR3 is CASSQVAGSYLNEQFF. In DNA form, the CDR3 reads TGTGCCAGCAGCCAAGTAGCGGGAAGCTACCTCAATGAGCAGTTCTTC.

This clonotype showed up many times. The rearrangement links TRBV5-5 to TRBJ2-7; the match to TRBD1 covers 8 bases. Losses at the gene ends were 4 bases for V and 4 bases for J; bases not matched to a gene: 19. Germline lookup yields CDR1 SGHKS and CDR2 YYEKEE (reference sequence). The CDR3 totals 18 residues. CDR3 loop: CASSAQGWVRTGTYEQYF. CDR3 DNA sequence: TGTGCCAGCAGCGCCCAAGGTTGGGTGAGGACAGGGACATACGAGCAGTACTTC.

This clonotype has a count of ten or more. The rearrangement links TRBV5-5 to TRBJ2-5; D not resolved. The CDR3 consists of 12 residues. Germline CDR1 SGHKS, CDR2 YYEKEE (reference sequence). The germline V and J ends were trimmed by 4 bases and 5 bases, with 9 bases remaining between them. The chain's CDR3 is CASSLLPETQYF. CDR3 nucleotide sequence: TGTGCCAGCAGCCTGCTTCCTGAGACCCAGTACTTC.

This clonotype was seen ten or more times. This chain uses TRBV4-1 with TRBJ1-5; the D is unclear. The CDR3 has 15 residues. Germline-derived CDR1 and CDR2 are MGHRA and YSYEKL. Trimming took off 1 base at V and 0 bases at J, with 7 bases between the two ends. The CDR3: CASSQARISNQPQHF. CDR3 nucleotide sequence: TGCGCCAGCAGCCAAGCCCGAATTAGCAATCAGCCCCAGCATTTT.

This clonotype was found a few times. J is TRBJ2-7 and V is TRBV6-1; 7 positions agree with TRBD1. The CDR3 extends over 14 amino acids. The junction had 1 base not matched to a gene; V was cut back by 0 bases and J by 2 bases. The germline V gene has CDR1 MNHNS and CDR2 SASEGT. CDR3 nucleotide sequence: TGTGCCAGCAGTGAAGCGCAGGGGGCCTACGAGCAGTACTTC. Encoded protein: CASSEAQGAYEQYF.

CDR3 protein: CASSSMGQLETQYF. CDR3 coding DNA: TGTGCCAGCAGCTCAATGGGACAGTTGGAGACCCAGTACTTC. The chain recombines TRBV7-2 with TRBJ2-5, with 7 bases matching TRBD1. J was trimmed by 5 bases and V by 4 bases; bases with no gene match: 7. The CDR3 sequence is 14 residues long. Germline values: CDR1 SGHTA, CDR2 FQGNSA.

This clonotype was counted ten times or more. The chain has TRBV7-9 and TRBJ1-6, with D tentatively TRBD1 (5 bases). Trimming cost V 1 base and J 6 bases, with 10 bases left between them. The CDR3 length is 15 residues. Germline-derived CDR1 and CDR2 are SEHNR and FQNEAQ (reference sequence). The CDR3 protein is CASSLVAGSNSPLHF. The CDR3 DNA is TGTGCCAGCAGCTTAGTGGCAGGGTCTAATTCACCCCTCCACTTT. Full variable domain (remainder filled in from reference TRBV7-9 and TRBJ1-6): DTGVSQNPRHKITKRGQNVTFRCDPISEHNRLYWYRQTLGQGPEFLTYFQNEAQLEKSRLLSDRFSAERPKGSFSTLEIQRTEQGDSAMYLCASSLVAGSNSPLHFGNGTRLTVT.

This clonotype came up a few times. The chain is built from TRBV6-2 or TRBV6-3 and TRBJ2-7; no definite D call. Trimming left V 2 bases short and J 0 bases short, with 17 bases between. The CDR3 totals 17 residues. Germline CDR1 MNHEY, CDR2 SVGEGT. CDR3 loop: CASSYNPGSSGSYEQYF. The CDR3 DNA is TGTGCCAGCAGTTACAACCCCGGCTCTAGTGGCTCCTACGAGCAGTACTTC.